This T cell receptor (beta chain) emerged from a study of shared clonotypes between healthy human individuals. Study-wide results and limits: The four-donor shared clonotypes exceeded non-shared clonotypes in generation probability, with non-shared ones scoring lower. Rarefaction showed that sequencing of sorted subsets was incomplete (despite large depth). Blood was the only sampled material, and tissue repertoires likely differ.

In the source study's methods: Because ImmunoSEQ provided only junction sequences with no quality scores, the filtering differed. This table comes from immunoSEQ multiplex PCR, and its TCRdb copy is limited to in-frame clones, with some not included. The V and J calls and the clone size are those of that table, but D and trimming were determined from the DNA. The table includes hundreds of thousands of clones, 95% to 98% detected once. CDR1 is MDHEN, CDR2 SYDVKM, per germline. V lost 7 bases to trimming and J lost 3 bases, with 12 bases between them. The CDR3 has 13 residues. Terminally differentiated effector memory CD45RA+ cells were excluded by CCR7 positive selection of CD45RO-negative cells. To note about this clone: Its antigen is unknown.

The rearrangement joins TRBV28 to TRBJ2-5; tentatively, D is TRBD1 (6 bases). Sequencing input: naive CD8+ T cells sorted from blood. This clonotype was obtained from a young man in good health. DNA of the CDR3: TGTGCCAGCATTCCTTCAGGGGAAGAGACCCAGTACTTC. Translated: CASIPSGEETQYF.